This T cell receptor (beta chain) derives from a study of long-term antiretroviral therapy in people with HIV. Study overall: The earliest samples came about a decade before the 2015 immediate-ART recommendation. Overall study findings and caveats: ART adherence, viral resistance and therapy changes went undocumented. Clones expanded before ART dominated the repertoire at all time points.

Before they underwent DNA extraction, samples held roughly 0.9-10 million cryopreserved PBMC. Concerning this clone: Its specificity is not known.

It was version v3.0 of the immunoSEQ assay that was run at survey level. Profiling relied on immunoSEQ multiplex PCR, and the TCRdb table lists in-frame clones only, not all of them. The sample contains over 15,000 clones, roughly 94% of which appear only once. This receptor was taken from a woman in her forties or fifties with HIV. This specimen consisted of unsorted PBMCs, obtained roughly 6.4 years after starting antiretroviral therapy.

The CDR3 spells CASRSTGLWNEQFF. The CDR3 bases are TGTGCCAGCAGATCAACGGGCCTGTGGAATGAGCAGTTCTTC. J is TRBJ2-1 and V is TRBV27; D gene ambiguous. The CDR3 is 14 amino acids. V dropped 6 bases and J dropped 7 bases, with 16 bases sitting between them. In germline, CDR1 is MNHEY, CDR2 SMNVEV (reference sequence).